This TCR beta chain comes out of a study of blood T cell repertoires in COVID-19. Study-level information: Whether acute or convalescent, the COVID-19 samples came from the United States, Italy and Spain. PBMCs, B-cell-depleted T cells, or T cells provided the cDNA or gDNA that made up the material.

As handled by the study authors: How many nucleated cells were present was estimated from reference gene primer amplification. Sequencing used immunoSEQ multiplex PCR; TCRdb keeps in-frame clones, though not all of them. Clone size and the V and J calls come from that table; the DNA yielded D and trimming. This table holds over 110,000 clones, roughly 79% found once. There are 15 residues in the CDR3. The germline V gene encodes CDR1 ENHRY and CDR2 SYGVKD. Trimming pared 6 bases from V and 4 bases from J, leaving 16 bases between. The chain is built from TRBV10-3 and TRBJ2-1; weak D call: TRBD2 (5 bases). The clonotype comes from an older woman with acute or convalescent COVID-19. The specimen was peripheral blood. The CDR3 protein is CAIRDLESGYNEQFF. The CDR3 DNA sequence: TGTGCCATCAGGGATCTGGAAAGCGGTTACAATGAGCAGTTCTTC.